The clone carrying this T cell receptor beta chain came up many times. What it recognizes is unknown. The CDR3 is 16 residues long. V lost 6 bases and J lost 4; bases outside the gene matches: 10. The germline V gene has CDR1 DFQATT and CDR2 SNEGSKA (reference sequence). The sample is drawn from a study of neurological immune-mediated disorders. Every sequencing run produced over 170 million TCR-beta sequences that came from 15-18 subjects. Using its own MiXCR run on the 5' RACE reads, TCRdb lists one record per CDR3 protein. The data show roughly 71,000 distinct CDR3 sequences, 3.9% seen once. General study results and limits: Phylogenetic grouping assigned the repertoires of 18 of 34 multiple sclerosis patients to a single related-CDR3 cluster, which may represent a signature. None of the CDR3 amino acid sequences found in expanded clones was shared across subjects. This suggests that the TCR-beta repertoires were private in all groups.

Unsorted libraries were derived from 2 million PBMCs stored at -80 C. The sequence was obtained from a man in his thirties or forties with multiple sclerosis. This chain links TRBV20-1 with TRBJ2-3, with 13 bases fitting TRBD2. The sequencing sample was made of PBMCs. In DNA form, the CDR3 reads TGCAGTGCCGACCCACGACTAGCGGGGGGATCAGATACGCAGTATTTT. Protein product: CSADPRLAGGSDTQYF.